This T cell receptor beta chain was retrieved from a study of early stage breast cancer tumors. The method was immunoSEQ multiplex PCR; TCRdb's version includes in-frame clones alone and lacks a portion of them. The repertoire holds about 72,000 clones, with around 85% as singletons. General study findings and limits: Commonly generated sequences made up most enriched TCRB sequences shared between patients. In 14 of 16 patients, blood comparison separated tumor from normal breast. Compared with adjacent normal breast, tumors showed around 2.7-fold denser, more clonal T cells.

This CDR3 has 13 amino acids. The V gene lost 0 bases and the J gene lost 6 bases, with 7 bases spanning the gap. The germline V gene encodes CDR1 SGHRS and CDR2 YFSETQ. Comments on this clone: Its antigen is not identified.

The clonotype originates from a person between 60 and 70 years old with breast cancer. V and J are TRBV5-1 and TRBJ1-5, with no clear D. Sequencing was carried out using blood. CDR3 bases: TGCGCCAGCAGCTTGGGGGTGGCTCAGCCCCAGCATTTT. This encodes CASSLGVAQPQHF.